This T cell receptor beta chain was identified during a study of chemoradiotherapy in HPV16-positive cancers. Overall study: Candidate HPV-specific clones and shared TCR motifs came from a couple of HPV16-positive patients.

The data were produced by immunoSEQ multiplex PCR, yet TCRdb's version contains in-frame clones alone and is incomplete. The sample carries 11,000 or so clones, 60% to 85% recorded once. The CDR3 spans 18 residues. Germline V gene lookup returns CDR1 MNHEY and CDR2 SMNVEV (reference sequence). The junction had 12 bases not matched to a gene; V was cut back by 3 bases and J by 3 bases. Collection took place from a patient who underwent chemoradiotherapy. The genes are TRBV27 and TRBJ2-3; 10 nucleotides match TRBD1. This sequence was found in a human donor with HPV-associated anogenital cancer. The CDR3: CASSLGDRGRLRTDTQYF. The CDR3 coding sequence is TGTGCCAGCAGTTTGGGTGACAGGGGGCGGCTAAGGACAGATACGCAGTATTTT.